The 4 T cell receptor beta chains below all came from one sample that was sequenced in a study of HIV-infected children after antiretroviral therapy interruption. Treatment of the sample: PENTA 11 planned treatment interruption arm or continuous ART arm. RNA-based 3' RACE libraries used unique molecular identifiers. Each CDR3 protein gets one entry after TCRdb re-called the 3' RACE reads with MiXCR. Of tens of thousands of distinct CDR3 sequences in the sample, more than 3.5% are singletons; the top ten hold roughly 0.7%. Specimen: CD45RA+ CD4+ T cells from PBMCs, pooled from several time points, collected from a donor given antiretroviral therapy, either interrupted or continuous. Indicated subset: naive CD4+ CD45RA+ CD45RO- T cells. The receptors shown here come from a pool of human donors with HIV.

The sample holds many counts of this clonotype. This sequence joins TRBV10-2 and TRBJ1-2; TRBD1 matches 8 bases. V gave up 8 bases and J gave up 3 bases; unmatched junction bases: 11. Germline loops: CDR1 WSHSY, CDR2 SAAADI. The CDR3 covers 15 residues. CDR3 sequence (DNA): TGCGCCAGCTCAAGTTCCAGGGGGCAGGACTATGGCTACACCTTC. It specifies CASSSSRGQDYGYTF.

This clonotype turned up a few times. The chain employs TRBV28 and TRBJ2-1; D is possibly TRBD2 (7 bases). CDR1 is MDHEN, CDR2 SYDVKM, per germline. The germline V and J ends were trimmed by 6 bases and 9 bases, with 18 bases remaining between them. This CDR3 spans 14 amino acids. This CDR3 is CASRLTRGGGEQFF. Written as DNA, the CDR3 is TGTGCCAGCAGACTAACTAGGGGGGGTGGTGAGCAGTTCTTC. Drawing the rest from reference TRBV28 and TRBJ2-1, the complete variable domain is DVKVTQSSRYLVKRTGEKVFLECVQDMDHENMFWYRQDPGLGLRLIYFSYDVKMKEKGDIPEGYSVSREKKERFSLILESASTNQTSMYLCASRLTRGGGEQFFGPGTRLTVL.

This clonotype showed up many times. This chain joins TRBV2 and TRBJ1-4; TRBD1 is a possible D gene (6 bases). The V and J ends lost 6 bases and 8 bases respectively, with 19 bases between them. Looked up from germline, CDR1 is SNHLY and CDR2 is FYNNEI. This CDR3 is 15 amino acids long. The CDR3 loop reads CASSPHLWQGEKLFF. The CDR3 nucleotides are TGTGCCAGCAGCCCTCATTTGTGGCAGGGGGAAAAACTGTTTTTT.

This clonotype was seen only a few times. The DNA for the CDR3 is TGTGCCAGTAGCCCTCTCGGGGGACCGGGCAGGGCCGGGGAGCTGTTTTTT. Translating gives CASSPLGGPGRAGELFF. J is TRBJ2-2 and V is TRBV19, with D perhaps matching TRBD2 (6 bases). The germline V and J ends were trimmed by 6 bases and 6 bases, with 23 bases remaining between them. Germline CDR1 reads LNHDA; CDR2 reads SQIVND (reference sequence). This CDR3 has 17 residues.